These T cell receptor beta chains were read from a single sample in a study of T cell repertoires in cytomegalovirus infection. TCRdb re-derived calls from the reads in MiXCR, one entry per CDR3 protein. Here the sample spans approximately 730,000 distinct CDR3 sequences, almost 30% being singletons. No antigen is known for these receptors. The material was cultured CD8+ T cells from PBMCs, obtained from culture after CMV antigen stimulation. All receptors come from a human donor in good health (CMV status not recorded). Some clones in this sample may be carry-over from other donors' samples. Each CDR3 is given with its conserved first and last residue. The order of the fields is clone size, D gene, V gene, J gene, CDR3 protein, CDR3 DNA. D genes are given only for firm matches. Clone size is stated in some rows and not others, as once, few, many or a class when expanded.

.	.	TRBV5-1	TRBJ1-2	CASSLEQGNGYTF	TGCGCCAGCAGCTTGGAACAGGGAAATGGCTACACCTTC
few	.	TRBV7-6	TRBJ1-2	CASSSGRVYGYTF	TGTGCCAGCAGCTCCGGTCGAGTGTATGGCTACACCTTC
.	TRBD1	TRBV18	TRBJ1-6	CASSPTGTGGHSPLHF	TGTGCCAGCTCACCCACCGGGACAGGTGGGCACTCACCCCTCCACTTT
.	TRBD2	TRBV27	TRBJ2-1	CASSYRGGAYNEQFF	TGTGCCAGCAGTTATCGCGGGGGAGCTTACAATGAGCAGTTCTTC
.	TRBD1	TRBV27	TRBJ1-1	CASRSQGSGTEAFF	TGTGCCAGCAGGTCACAGGGGTCGGGGACTGAAGCTTTCTTT
.	TRBD1	TRBV9	TRBJ2-5	CASSVQTGRKETQYF	TGTGCCAGCAGCGTTCAGACAGGGCGTAAAGAGACCCAGTACTTC
.	.	TRBV4-1	TRBJ2-7	CASSQVAGAGEQYF	TGCGCCAGCAGCCAAGTCGCGGGGGCCGGGGAGCAGTACTTC
few	.	TRBV11-2	TRBJ2-7	CASSLATSREQYF	TGTGCCAGCAGCTTAGCAACTTCTCGCGAGCAGTACTTC
.	.	TRBV4-1	TRBJ2-1	CASSQDTRYEQFF	TGCGCCAGCAGCCAAGATACGAGGTATGAGCAGTTCTTC
.	TRBD1	TRBV10-3	TRBJ1-2	CAISEPGQGKDGYTF	TGTGCCATCAGTGAGCCCGGACAGGGGAAGGACGGCTACACCTTC
.	.	TRBV7-2	TRBJ1-2	CASSSYRRLLLGYTF	TGTGCCAGCAGCTCCTACCGGCGATTATTATTAGGCTACACCTTC
many	.	TRBV7-2	TRBJ2-7	CASSLGQDEQYF	TGTGCCAGCAGCTTAGGACAGGACGAGCAGTACTTC
few	.	TRBV6-1	TRBJ2-4	CASSEAGIQYF	TGTGCCAGCAGTGAAGCTGGCATTCAGTACTTC
.	.	TRBV4-3	TRBJ2-1	CASSQDWRPPLLDNEQFF	TGCGCCAGCAGCCAAGATTGGCGCCCGCCACTACTCGACAATGAGCAGTTCTTC
.	.	TRBV2	TRBJ2-4	CASGVDNRLAKNIQYF	TGTGCCAGCGGGGTCGATAACCGCCTAGCCAAAAACATTCAGTACTTC